Following are 28 T cell receptor beta chains from one sample sequenced in a study of cytomegalovirus exposure and HLA in healthy donors. The PCR used 60 Vbeta and 13 Jbeta primers. The data were produced by immunoSEQ multiplex PCR, yet TCRdb's version contains in-frame clones alone and is incomplete. The sample includes 90,000 to 150,000 clones, around 77% of them seen just once. Sequences were obtained from PBMCs. All receptors derive from a man aged 18 to 29 in good health and CMV-seropositive.

The chain joins TRBV9 to TRBJ2-1; D ambiguous. Germline V gene sequence: CDR1 SGDLS, CDR2 YYNGEE. Trimming cost V 0 bases and J 9 bases, with 10 bases left between them. The CDR3 sequence is 13 residues long. The CDR3 DNA sequence: TGTGCCAGCAGCGTAGGGGCCGACCGTGAGCAGTTCTTC. Translation: CASSVGADREQFF.

J is TRBJ1-1 and V is TRBV9; unclear D gene. The CDR3 length is 14 residues. The V gene lost 1 base and the J gene lost 5 bases, with 12 bases spanning the gap. Looked up from germline, CDR1 is SGDLS and CDR2 is YYNGEE. The CDR3: CASSVSGSGTEAFF. The CDR3 region has the DNA TGTGCCAGCAGCGTAAGTGGGAGTGGGACTGAAGCTTTCTTT.

The chain has TRBV6-5 and TRBJ1-2; no definite D call. The CDR3 is 14 amino acids. Trimming pared 7 bases from V and 2 bases from J, leaving 14 bases between. CDR1 is MNHEY and CDR2 is SVGAGI in the germline V gene. CDR3 loop: CASKSWKQNYGYTF. CDR3 nucleotide sequence: TGTGCCAGCAAATCCTGGAAACAGAACTATGGCTACACCTTC.

The CDR3 protein is CASKVGQTGYTGELFF. The CDR3 DNA reads TGCGCCAGCAAAGTTGGGCAGACAGGTTATACCGGGGAGCTGTTTTTT. V usage is TRBV5-1 and J usage is TRBJ2-2; D may be TRBD1 (6 bases). Trimming shortened V by 6 bases and J by 5 bases, and 20 bases separated the two germline ends. CDR1 is SGHRS, CDR2 YFSETQ, per germline. The CDR3 spans 16 residues.

This chain uses TRBV6-5 with TRBJ2-3, with D unclear. The CDR3 sequence is 14 residues long. Per the germline V gene, CDR1 is MNHEY and CDR2 is SVGAGI. V was clipped by 2 bases and J by 1 base, with 7 bases between them. The CDR3 protein is CASSYGQGTDTQYF. CDR3 in DNA: TGTGCCAGCAGTTACGGGCAGGGCACAGATACGCAGTATTTT.

The chain uses TRBV2 and TRBJ2-3; no definite D call. This CDR3 contains 13 residues. Looked up from germline, CDR1 is SNHLY and CDR2 is FYNNEI. V was clipped by 8 bases and J by 4 bases, with 13 bases between them. In nucleotides, the CDR3 is TGTGCCAGCCTTCTAGGAGAGGCAGATACGCAGTATTTT. Its translation: CASLLGEADTQYF.

V usage is TRBV9 and J usage is TRBJ2-7; D call uncertain. Trimming removed 7 bases at V and 9 bases at J, with 8 bases between. This CDR3 spans 9 amino acids. Germline V CDR1 and CDR2: SGDLS, YYNGEE. The CDR3 is CASYPRQYF. CDR3 DNA: TGTGCCAGCTACCCGAGGCAGTACTTC.

The gene calls are TRBV11-1 and TRBJ1-1; D not certain. Germline V gives CDR1 SGHAT, CDR2 FQDESV (reference sequence). Deletions cut 5 bases from V and 1 base from J, with 14 bases between. The length of the CDR3 is 15 residues. Here the CDR3 DNA reads TGTGCCAGCAGCCCCCGTGCGGTAGGGAACACTGAAGCTTTCTTT. Its translation: CASSPRAVGNTEAFF.

This clone was counted only a few times. The chain recombines TRBV13 with TRBJ1-1; D possibly corresponds to TRBD1 (6 bases). CDR1 is PRHDT, CDR2 FYEKMQ, per germline (reference sequence). The length of the CDR3 is 12 residues. Trimming removed 7 bases from V and 7 bases from J, with 13 bases in between. The CDR3 here is CASNSLDSEAFF. DNA for the CDR3: TGTGCCAGCAACTCCCTGGACAGTGAAGCTTTCTTT.

The chain carries TRBV29-1 and TRBJ1-1, with a possible D match to TRBD1 (6 bases). Germline CDR1 and CDR2: SQVTM and ANQGSEA. The CDR3 runs to 13 residues. Deletions cut 3 bases from V and 0 bases from J, with 8 bases between. CDR3 protein: CSVEGAVNTEAFF. The DNA of the CDR3 is TGCAGCGTTGAGGGGGCCGTGAACACTGAAGCTTTCTTT. Complete variable domain (other parts from reference TRBV29-1 and TRBJ1-1): SAVISQKPSRDICQRGTSLTIQCQVDSQVTMMFWYRQQPGQSLTLIATANQGSEATYESGFVIDKFPISRPNLTFSTLTVSNMSPEDSSIYLCSVEGAVNTEAFFGQGTRLTVV.

The V and J genes are TRBV6-5 and TRBJ1-4; D remains ambiguous. Germline loops: CDR1 MNHEY, CDR2 SVGAGI. The CDR3 runs to 15 residues. V lost 6 bases and J lost 3, with 14 bases in between. The CDR3 DNA reads as TGTGCCAGCAGAGCATACCGGGGTTCTAATGAAAAACTGTTTTTT. It codes for CASRAYRGSNEKLFF.

This chain uses TRBV13 with TRBJ2-1; a weak D match, TRBD2 (5 bases). Trimming took off 5 bases at V and 3 bases at J, with 11 bases between the two ends. Germline V gene lookup returns CDR1 PRHDT and CDR2 FYEKMQ (reference sequence). The CDR3 runs to 14 residues. The CDR3 region has the DNA TGTGCCAGCAGCCAAGTTAGCGACTACAATGAGCAGTTCTTC. Residues: CASSQVSDYNEQFF.

V and J are TRBV7-9 and TRBJ2-3; possibly TRBD1 for D (5 bases). This CDR3 is built from 13 residues. Germline CDR1 SEHNR, CDR2 FQNEAQ (reference sequence). The V and J ends lost 1 base and 10 bases respectively, with 12 bases between them. Written as DNA, the CDR3 is TGTGCCAGCAGCTTAGGAAAACAGGCGGCGCAGTATTTT. Its translation: CASSLGKQAAQYF.

A single count supports this clone. The chain couples TRBV19 to TRBJ2-3; TRBD2 matches 15 bases. V gave up 6 bases and J gave up 4 bases; unmatched junction bases: 5. The CDR3 is 16 amino acids. Germline CDR1 is LNHDA and CDR2 is SQIVND (reference sequence). The CDR3 DNA follows: TGTGCCAGTAGCGAGGGACTAGCGGGAGGAGCAGATACGCAGTATTTT. Its protein is CASSEGLAGGADTQYF.

This clone was counted only a few times. The chain employs TRBV5-4 and TRBJ1-4; 7 bases are a match to TRBD1. The length of the CDR3 is 14 residues. Looked up from germline, CDR1 is SGHNT and CDR2 is YYREEE (reference sequence). The V segment lost 4 bases and the J segment 5 bases; nucleotides outside the gene matches: 5. The CDR3 coding sequence is TGTGCCAGCAGCAGGGACAGTGCAAATGAAAAACTGTTTTTT. Protein: CASSRDSANEKLFF.

The chain recombines TRBV2 with TRBJ1-2; TRBD1 aligns across 12 bases. Germline CDR1 reads SNHLY; CDR2 reads FYNNEI. CDR3 length: 19 residues. V shed 4 bases and J 3 bases; nucleotides not matched to a gene: 15. The CDR3 DNA is TGTGCCAGCAGTGGGGACAGGGGGCTTTTAGTGGGGATCGACTATGGCTACACCTTC. It yields the protein CASSGDRGLLVGIDYGYTF.

The rearrangement uses TRBV9 and TRBJ1-2; weak D call: TRBD1 (6 bases). The CDR3 is 14 amino acids. Germline V gene data show CDR1 as SGDLS and CDR2 as YYNGEE. Trimming cost V 3 bases and J 8 bases, with 17 bases left between them. CDR3 sequence reads: CASSADLGTTGYTF. CDR3 bases: TGTGCCAGCAGCGCAGATCTTGGGACAACAGGCTACACCTTC.

The chain uses TRBV5-1 and TRBJ1-4; 7 bases map to TRBD1. CDR1 is SGHRS, CDR2 YFSETQ, per germline. This CDR3 is 14 amino acids long. Trimming cost V 4 bases and J 4 bases; bases outside gene matches: 4. The CDR3 bases are TGCGCCAGCAGCCACCGGGACAGTAATGAAAAACTGTTTTTT. Protein product: CASSHRDSNEKLFF.

V usage is TRBV7-6 and J usage is TRBJ2-7, with D possibly TRBD2 on 5 matching bases. Germline V CDR1 and CDR2: SGHVS, FNYEAQ. There are 14 residues in the CDR3. Trimming removed 1 base from V and 2 bases from J, with 9 bases in between. This CDR3 reads CASSLESGAYEQYF. The CDR3 bases are TGTGCCAGCAGCTTAGAATCCGGGGCCTACGAGCAGTACTTC.

This sequence joins TRBV9 and TRBJ1-2; TRBD1 aligns across 7 bases. Trimming took 6 bases from V and 8 from J; bases not matched to a gene: 10. Germline V CDR1 and CDR2: SGDLS, YYNGEE. The CDR3 is 13 amino acids. The DNA of the CDR3 is TGTGCCAGCACAAATGACAGGGTTAGAGGCTACACCTTC. It specifies CASTNDRVRGYTF.

This clone was counted a few times. The rearrangement joins TRBV27 to TRBJ2-3; 8 positions agree with TRBD2. The trim removed 8 bases at V and 5 bases at J, leaving 12 bases unmatched. CDR3 length equals 15 residues. Germline lookup yields CDR1 MNHEY and CDR2 SMNVEV (reference sequence). The CDR3 nucleotides are TGTGCCAGCGAGATGGGCGGGGGGCTGGGAGATACGCAGTATTTT. Translated: CASEMGGGLGDTQYF.

V is TRBV28 and J is TRBJ2-5; D remains unclear. TRBJ2-7 matches the DNA end more closely, so the J call is doubtful. The CDR3 consists of 12 residues. Germline CDR1 reads MDHEN; CDR2 reads SYDVKM. In DNA form, the CDR3 reads TGTGCCAGCAGTTCGGGTAACTACGAGCAGTACTTC. Encoded protein: CASSSGNYEQYF.

J is TRBJ1-6 and V is TRBV23-1; D remains unclear. TRBV23-1 is labeled an ORF, and its function is uncertain. CDR3 size: 16 residues. V dropped 2 bases and J dropped 3 bases, with 11 bases sitting between them. This CDR3 reads CASSQTNGDYNSPLHF. The CDR3 bases are TGCGCCAGCAGTCAAACGAACGGGGACTATAATTCACCCCTCCACTTT.

For the CDR3, the DNA is TGCGCCAGCAGCATAGATGCGGGGGAGGAGCTGTTTTTT. It is translated as CASSIDAGEELFF. The V gene is TRBV4-1, the J gene TRBJ2-2, with 7 bases matching TRBD2. J was trimmed by 10 bases and V by 5 bases; bases with no gene match: 7. The CDR3 consists of 13 residues. Germline V gives CDR1 MGHRA, CDR2 YSYEKL.

The J gene is TRBJ1-1, the V gene TRBV18; D unresolved. V was clipped by 1 base and J by 3 bases, with 6 bases between them. The CDR3 consists of 13 residues. Germline CDR1 and CDR2: KGHSH and LQKENI. CDR3 sequence (DNA): TGTGCCAGCTCACCACGCTCAGACACTGAAGCTTTCTTT. As protein: CASSPRSDTEAFF. Complete variable domain (other parts from reference TRBV18 and TRBJ1-1): NAGVMQNPRHLVRRRGQEARLRCSPMKGHSHVYWYRQLPEEGLKFMVYLQKENIIDESGMPKERFSAEFPKEGPSILRIQQVVRGDSAAYFCASSPRSDTEAFFGQGTRLTVV.

Notes on this clone: A junction end diverges from the germline sequence, so it may reflect a read error. The chain joins TRBV5-1 to TRBJ2-4; the D gene is possibly TRBD2 (5 bases). The CDR3 loop spans 15 amino acids. CDR1 and CDR2 from the germline V gene are SGHRS and YFSETQ. The CDR3 spells CASSLAAGNKNSQYF. CDR3 DNA: TGCGCCAGCAGCTTGGCCGCCGGGAACAAAAACAGTCAGTACTTC.

Only a few counts were recorded for this clone. V usage is TRBV19 and J usage is TRBJ1-5; no reliable D call. CDR1 and CDR2 from the germline V gene are LNHDA and SQIVND (reference sequence). The CDR3 is 12 residues long. V gave up 6 bases and J gave up 4 bases, with 7 bases separating them. The CDR3 DNA is TGTGCCAGTAGGACGGGTAATCAGCCCCAGCATTTT. This codes for CASRTGNQPQHF.

V usage is TRBV5-1 and J usage is TRBJ2-5, with TRBD2 matching over 8 bases. The J call may be wrong; the DNA end is better matched by TRBJ2-7. CDR1 is SGHRS and CDR2 is YFSETQ in the germline V gene. CDR3 size: 15 residues. CDR3 region: CASSLGSGGAYEQYF. The CDR3 region has the DNA TGCGCCAGCAGCTTGGGGTCGGGAGGGGCCTACGAGCAGTACTTC.